One sample yielded the 7 T cell receptor beta chains listed below, sequenced in a study of sequential checkpoint blockade in melanoma. Noted treatment: randomized to nivolumab then ipilimumab (arm A) or the reverse (arm B). Sequencing was performed with immunoSEQ multiplex PCR; in TCRdb, only in-frame clones are kept and a portion is missing. The sample has some 15,000 clones, roughly 93% seen once; the top ten hold about 22%. Sequenced here: CD8+ T cells sorted from blood (inferred from file names), sampled from a patient given nivolumab and ipilimumab in sequence. These TCRs come from a human donor with melanoma.

CDR3 nucleotide sequence: TGTGCCAGCAGCGTCTATAGCGGGATGCTCTACGAGCAGTACTTC. Encoded protein: CASSVYSGMLYEQYF. This chain links TRBV9 with TRBJ2-7, with 8 bases fitting TRBD2. The CDR3 has 15 residues. The germline gives CDR1 SGDLS, CDR2 YYNGEE. Losses at the gene ends were 2 bases for V and 3 bases for J; bases not matched to a gene: 7.

The rearrangement links TRBV28 to TRBJ1-2; D is undetermined. Germline CDR1 and CDR2: MDHEN and SYDVKM. The V end lost 7 bases, the J end lost 4 bases, and 16 bases lay between the germline ends. The CDR3 loop spans 14 amino acids. This CDR3 reads CASTKPREGYGYTF. CDR3 DNA sequence: TGTGCCAGCACCAAACCCCGGGAGGGCTATGGCTACACCTTC.

V and J are TRBV6-4 and TRBJ1-6, with 7 bases aligning to TRBD1. The V and J ends lost 6 bases and 7 bases, in that order; junction bases with no gene match: 6. Per germline, CDR1 MRHNA and CDR2 SNTAGT. This CDR3 has 14 amino acids. CDR3 DNA: TGTGCCAGCAGATCCGGGACAGACAATTCACCCCTCCACTTT. This translates into CASRSGTDNSPLHF.

The chain is built from TRBV5-6 and TRBJ2-7; no clear D gene. CDR3 size: 14 residues. CDR1 is SGHDT and CDR2 is YYEEEE in the germline V gene. V gave up 2 bases and J gave up 0 bases, with 9 bases separating them. The CDR3 reads CASSFSYPSYEQYF. Written as DNA, the CDR3 is TGTGCCAGCAGCTTTAGCTACCCCTCCTACGAGCAGTACTTC.

The rearrangement uses TRBV27 and TRBJ2-7, with D maybe TRBD2 (5 bases). The CDR3 length is 15 residues. Between the trimmed V and J ends, which lost 4 bases and 1 base, there was a span of 14 bases. CDR1 is MNHEY and CDR2 is SMNVEV in the germline V gene (reference sequence). In nucleotides, the CDR3 is TGTGCCAGCAGTTCCCCTGGAGAGGGATCCTACGAGCAGTACTTC. Its protein is CASSSPGEGSYEQYF.

This clone was recorded a few times. This chain connects TRBV4-2 to TRBJ2-7, with D possibly TRBD1 on 7 matching bases. CDR1 LGHNA and CDR2 YNFKEQ come from the germline V gene. The V end was cut by 3 bases, the J end by 3 bases, with 12 bases between. The CDR3 contains 14 residues. The CDR3 sequence is CASSHRGVGYEQYF. For the CDR3, the DNA is TGTGCCAGCAGCCACAGGGGGGTGGGCTACGAGCAGTACTTC.

Of note for this clone: It is likely a read error, because the conserved phenylalanine at the end of the CDR3 is missing. The chain employs TRBV29-1 and TRBJ2-7, with TRBD2 identical over 7 bases. The V gene's germline CDR1 is SQVTM and CDR2 ANQGSEA. The CDR3 covers 13 residues. The CDR3 is CRVEGGSSYEQYY. The CDR3 nucleotides read TGCCGCGTGGAGGGAGGGAGCTCCTACGAGCAGTACTAC.